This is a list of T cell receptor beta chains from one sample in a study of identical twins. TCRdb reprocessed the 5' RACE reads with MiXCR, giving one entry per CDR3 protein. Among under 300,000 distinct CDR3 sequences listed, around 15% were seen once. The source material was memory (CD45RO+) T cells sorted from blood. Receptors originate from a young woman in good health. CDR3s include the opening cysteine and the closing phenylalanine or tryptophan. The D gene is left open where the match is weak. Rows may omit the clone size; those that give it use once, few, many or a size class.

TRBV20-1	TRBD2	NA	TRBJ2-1	CSAYSGRGSYNEQFF	TGCAGTGCTTATAGCGGGAGGGGGTCCTACAATGAGCAGTTCTTC
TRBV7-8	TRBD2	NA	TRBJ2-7	CASSRGTSGKHTYEQYF	TGTGCCAGCAGCCGTGGGACTAGCGGGAAACACACCTACGAGCAGTACTTC
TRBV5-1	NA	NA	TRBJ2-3	CASGPKRLGTDTQYF	TGCGCCAGCGGACCAAAGAGACTAGGCACAGATACGCAGTATTTT
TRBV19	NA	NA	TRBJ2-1	CASRTQGVNEQFF	TGTGCCAGTAGGACGCAGGGCGTAAATGAGCAGTTCTTC
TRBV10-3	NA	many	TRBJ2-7	CAIRRDGTYEQYF	TGTGCCATCAGACGGGACGGTACCTACGAGCAGTACTTC
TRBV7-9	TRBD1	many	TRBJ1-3	CASSLLGQFNSGNTIYF	TGTGCCAGCAGCCTCCTGGGACAGTTTAACTCTGGAAACACCATATATTTT
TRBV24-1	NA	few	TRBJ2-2	CATSDTYTGELFF	TGTGCCACCAGTGATACCTACACCGGGGAGCTGTTTTTT
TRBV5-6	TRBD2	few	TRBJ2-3	CASRATAGDTQYF	TGTGCCAGCCGGGCCACAGCGGGGGATACGCAGTATTTT
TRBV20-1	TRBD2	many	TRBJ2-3	CSGGLAEYTQYF	TGCAGCGGGGGACTAGCGGAATATACGCAGTATTTT
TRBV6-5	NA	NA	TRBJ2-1	CASSYGAGSSYNEQFF	TGTGCCAGCAGTTACGGGGCGGGATCCTCCTACAATGAGCAGTTCTTC
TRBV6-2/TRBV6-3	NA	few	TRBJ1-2	CASSYSATYGYTF	TGTGCCAGCAGTTACTCGGCCACCTATGGCTACACCTTC
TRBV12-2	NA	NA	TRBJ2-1	CASRLAGGLGGRLYNEQFF	TGTGCAAGTCGCTTAGCCGGTGGGTTGGGGGGCCGACTCTACAATGAGCAGTTCTTC
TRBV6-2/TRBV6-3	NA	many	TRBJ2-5	CASSSMVEETQYF	TGTGCCAGCAGCTCTATGGTAGAGGAGACCCAGTACTTC
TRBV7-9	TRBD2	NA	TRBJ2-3	CASSLAGAWDTQYF	TGTGCCAGCAGCCTAGCGGGAGCGTGGGATACGCAGTATTTT
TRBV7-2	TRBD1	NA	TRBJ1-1	CASSIQGTEAFF	TGTGCCAGCAGCATACAGGGGACTGAAGCTTTCTTT
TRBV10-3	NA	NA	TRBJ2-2	CAIMRDSGTGELFF	TGTGCCATCATGAGGGACTCGGGGACCGGGGAGCTGTTTTTT
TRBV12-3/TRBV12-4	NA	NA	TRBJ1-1	CASSTGMENTEAFF	TGTGCCAGCAGCACAGGAATGGAAAACACTGAAGCTTTCTTT
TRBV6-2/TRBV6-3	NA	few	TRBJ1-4	CASSFDDGKLFF	TGTGCCAGCAGCTTCGACGATGGAAAACTGTTTTTT
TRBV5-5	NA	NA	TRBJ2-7	CASSFEAGLSYEQYF	TGTGCCAGCAGCTTTGAGGCAGGTCTTTCCTACGAGCAGTACTTC
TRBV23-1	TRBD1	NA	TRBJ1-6	CASTYYRDRLNSPLHF	TGCGCCAGCACCTACTACCGGGACAGGTTAAATTCACCCCTCCACTTT
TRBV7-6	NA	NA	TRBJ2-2	CASSLSARNTGELFF	TGTGCCAGCAGCTTAAGCGCGCGGAACACCGGGGAGCTGTTTTTT
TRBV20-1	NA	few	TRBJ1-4	CSATENEKLFF	TGCAGTGCTACCGAGAATGAAAAACTGTTTTTT
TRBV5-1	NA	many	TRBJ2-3	CASSLAREDTQYF	TGCGCCAGCAGCTTGGCTCGGGAGGATACGCAGTATTTT
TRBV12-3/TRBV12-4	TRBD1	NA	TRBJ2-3	CASSPPGQGFTDTQYF	TGTGCCAGCAGTCCCCCCGGACAGGGATTCACAGATACGCAGTATTTT
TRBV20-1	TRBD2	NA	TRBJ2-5	CSAREGTREETQYF	TGCAGTGCTAGAGAAGGGACTAGGGAAGAGACCCAGTACTTC
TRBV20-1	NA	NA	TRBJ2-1	CSASGGRYNEQFF	TGCAGTGCTAGCGGCGGAAGGTACAATGAGCAGTTCTTC
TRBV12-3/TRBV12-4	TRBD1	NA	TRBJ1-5	CASSLYLGQGNQPQHF	TGTGCCAGCAGTTTATATCTGGGACAGGGAAACCAGCCCCAGCATTTT
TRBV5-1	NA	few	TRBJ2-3	CASTSGDTQYF	TGCGCCAGCACCTCGGGAGATACGCAGTATTTT
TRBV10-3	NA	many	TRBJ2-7	CAISGGSYEQYF	TGTGCCATCAGTGGGGGGTCCTACGAGCAGTACTTC
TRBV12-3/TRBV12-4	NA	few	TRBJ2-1	CASSSGTPFF	TGTGCCAGCAGTTCCGGGACGCCGTTCTTC
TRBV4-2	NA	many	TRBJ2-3	CASSQNTDTQYF	TGTGCCAGCAGCCAAAACACAGATACGCAGTATTTT
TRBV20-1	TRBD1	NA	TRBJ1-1	CTPTGVTEAFF	TGCACCCCGACAGGGGTTACTGAAGCTTTCTTT
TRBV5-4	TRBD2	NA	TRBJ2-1	CASSLAPSGGYNEQFF	TGTGCCAGCAGCTTGGCTCCCAGCGGGGGGTACAATGAGCAGTTCTTC
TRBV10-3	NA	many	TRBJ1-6	CASRMADYNSPLHF	TGTGCCTCCAGGATGGCGGATTATAATTCACCCCTCCACTTT
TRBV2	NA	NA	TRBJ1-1	CASRAGGTEAFF	TGTGCCAGCCGCGCTGGGGGAACTGAAGCTTTCTTT
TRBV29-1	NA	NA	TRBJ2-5	CSVEIGAAETQYF	TGCAGCGTCGAGATAGGGGCTGCCGAGACCCAGTACTTC
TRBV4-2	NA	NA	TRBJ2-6	CASSEGREHGANVLTF	TGTGCCAGCAGCGAGGGCAGGGAGCATGGGGCCAACGTCCTGACTTTC
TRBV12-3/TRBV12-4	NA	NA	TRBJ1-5	CASSLRERGQPQHF	TGTGCCAGCAGTTTAAGGGAAAGAGGCCAGCCCCAGCATTTT
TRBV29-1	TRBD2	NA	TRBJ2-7	CSVEGGGGYEQYF	TGCAGCGTTGAAGGCGGGGGGGGCTACGAGCAGTACTTC
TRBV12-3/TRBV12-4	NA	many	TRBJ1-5	CASSLSLGSNQPQHF	TGTGCCAGCAGTTTGTCGCTGGGTAGCAATCAGCCCCAGCATTTT
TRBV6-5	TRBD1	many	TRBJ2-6	CASSYWTGTGANVLTF	TGTGCCAGCAGTTACTGGACAGGGACTGGGGCCAACGTCCTGACTTTC
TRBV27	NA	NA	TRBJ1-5	CASSFGSGGNQPQHF	TGTGCCAGCAGCTTTGGGTCCGGCGGCAATCAGCCCCAGCATTTT
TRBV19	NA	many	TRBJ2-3	CASSIAGGSPPDTQYF	TGTGCCAGTAGTATAGCAGGAGGGAGTCCACCAGATACGCAGTATTTT
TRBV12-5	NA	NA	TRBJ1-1	CASGTESTEAFF	TGTGCTAGTGGTACGGAGTCCACTGAAGCTTTCTTT
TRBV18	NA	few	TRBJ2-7	CASSHREGAYEQYF	TGTGCCAGCTCACACAGGGAGGGGGCCTACGAGCAGTACTTC
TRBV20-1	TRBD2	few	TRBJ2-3	CSASGLIVNTQYF	TGCAGTGCTTCGGGACTAATAGTGAATACGCAGTATTTT
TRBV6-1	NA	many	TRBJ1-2	CASRDSGEKDTF	TGTGCCAGCCGAGACTCGGGGGAAAAGGACACCTTC